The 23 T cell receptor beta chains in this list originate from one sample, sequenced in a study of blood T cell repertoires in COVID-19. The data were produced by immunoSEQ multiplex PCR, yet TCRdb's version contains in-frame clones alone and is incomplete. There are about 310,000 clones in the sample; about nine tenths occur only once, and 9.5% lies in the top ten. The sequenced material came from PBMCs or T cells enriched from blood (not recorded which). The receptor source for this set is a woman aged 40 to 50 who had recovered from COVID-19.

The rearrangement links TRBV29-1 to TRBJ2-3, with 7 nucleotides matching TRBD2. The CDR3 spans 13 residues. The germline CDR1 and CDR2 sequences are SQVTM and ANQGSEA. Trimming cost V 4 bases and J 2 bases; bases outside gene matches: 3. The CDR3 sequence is CSVVAGDTDTQYF. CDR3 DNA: TGCAGCGTTGTGGCGGGGGACACAGATACGCAGTATTTT.

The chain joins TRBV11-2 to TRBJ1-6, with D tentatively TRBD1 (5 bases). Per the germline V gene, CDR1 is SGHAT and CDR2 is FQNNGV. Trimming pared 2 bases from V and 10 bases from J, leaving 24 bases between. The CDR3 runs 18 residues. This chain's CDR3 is CASSLRSVRHWRGSPLHF. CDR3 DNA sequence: TGTGCCAGCAGCTTACGGTCGGTGAGGCACTGGCGGGGCTCACCCCTCCACTTT.

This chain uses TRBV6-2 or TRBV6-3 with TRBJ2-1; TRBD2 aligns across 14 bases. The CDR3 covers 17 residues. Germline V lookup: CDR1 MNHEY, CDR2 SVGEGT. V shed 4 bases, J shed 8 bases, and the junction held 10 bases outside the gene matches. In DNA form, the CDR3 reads TGTGCCAGCAGTTTACGACTAGCGGGGGGGCAATCCCATGAGCAGTTCTTC. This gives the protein CASSLRLAGGQSHEQFF.

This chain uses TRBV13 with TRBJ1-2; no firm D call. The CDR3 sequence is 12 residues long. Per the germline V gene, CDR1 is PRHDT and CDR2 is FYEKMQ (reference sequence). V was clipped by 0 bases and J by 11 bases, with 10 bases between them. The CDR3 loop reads CASSLGLQWYTF. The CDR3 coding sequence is TGTGCCAGCAGCTTAGGCCTGCAGTGGTACACCTTC.

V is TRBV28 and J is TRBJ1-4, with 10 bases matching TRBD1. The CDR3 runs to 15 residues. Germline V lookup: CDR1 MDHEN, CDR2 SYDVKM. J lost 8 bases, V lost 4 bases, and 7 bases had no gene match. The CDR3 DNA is TGTGCCAGCAGTTCCCCGGGACAGGGGAGGGAAAAACTGTTTTTT. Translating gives CASSSPGQGREKLFF.

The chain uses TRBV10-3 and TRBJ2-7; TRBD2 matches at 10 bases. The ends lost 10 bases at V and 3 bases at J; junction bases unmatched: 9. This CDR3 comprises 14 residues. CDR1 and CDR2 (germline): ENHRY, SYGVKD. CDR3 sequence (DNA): TGTGCCACAAGACTAGCGGGTGGGAACTACGAGCAGTACTTC. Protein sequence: CATRLAGGNYEQYF.

CDR3 in amino acids: CSVVGASRAPDTQYF. For the CDR3, the DNA is TGCAGCGTTGTAGGGGCTAGTCGGGCCCCAGATACGCAGTATTTT. The chain employs TRBV29-1 and TRBJ2-3, with a weak D call TRBD1 (5 bases). V lost 4 bases and J 4 bases, leaving 18 bases between the germline ends. The CDR3 consists of 15 residues. Germline V gene lookup returns CDR1 SQVTM and CDR2 ANQGSEA.

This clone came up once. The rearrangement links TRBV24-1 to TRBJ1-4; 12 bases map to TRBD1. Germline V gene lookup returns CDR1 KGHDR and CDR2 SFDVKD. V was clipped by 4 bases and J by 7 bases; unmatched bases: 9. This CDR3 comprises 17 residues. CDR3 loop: CATSDSGTGGGGEKLFF. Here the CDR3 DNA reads TGTGCCACCAGTGACTCCGGGACAGGGGGCGGCGGTGAAAAACTGTTTTTT.

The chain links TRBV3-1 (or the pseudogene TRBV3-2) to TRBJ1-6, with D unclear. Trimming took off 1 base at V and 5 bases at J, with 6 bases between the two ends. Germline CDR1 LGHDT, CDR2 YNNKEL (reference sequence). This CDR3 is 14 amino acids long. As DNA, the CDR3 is TGTGCCAGCAGCCAAGGAGGAGATAATTCACCCCTCCACTTT. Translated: CASSQGGDNSPLHF.

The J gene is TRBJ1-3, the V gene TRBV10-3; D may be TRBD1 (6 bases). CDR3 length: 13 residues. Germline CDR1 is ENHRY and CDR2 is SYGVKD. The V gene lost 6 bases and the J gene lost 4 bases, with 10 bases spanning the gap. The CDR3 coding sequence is TGTGCCATCAGCCCCGGACAGGGAAACACCATATATTTT. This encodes CAISPGQGNTIYF.

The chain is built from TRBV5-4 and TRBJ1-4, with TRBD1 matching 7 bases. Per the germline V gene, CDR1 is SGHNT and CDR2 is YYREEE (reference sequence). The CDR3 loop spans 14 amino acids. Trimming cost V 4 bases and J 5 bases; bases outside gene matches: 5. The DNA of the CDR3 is TGTGCCAGCAGCGCCCAACAGGGGAATGAAAAACTGTTTTTT. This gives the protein CASSAQQGNEKLFF.

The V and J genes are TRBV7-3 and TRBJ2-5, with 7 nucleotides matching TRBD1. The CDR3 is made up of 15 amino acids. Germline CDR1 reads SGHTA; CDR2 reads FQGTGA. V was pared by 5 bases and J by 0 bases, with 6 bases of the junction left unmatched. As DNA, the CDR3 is TGTGCCAGCAGCCCAACGGGACAGTACCAAGAGACCCAGTACTTC. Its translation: CASSPTGQYQETQYF.

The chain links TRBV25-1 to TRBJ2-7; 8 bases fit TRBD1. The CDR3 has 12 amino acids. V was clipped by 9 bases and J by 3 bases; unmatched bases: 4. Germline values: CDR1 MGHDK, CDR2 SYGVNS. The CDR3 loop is CASGQGSYEQYF. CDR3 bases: TGTGCCAGTGGACAGGGAAGCTACGAGCAGTACTTC.

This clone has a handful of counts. The CDR3 reads CASSTESSYEQYF. Here the CDR3 DNA reads TGTGCCAGCAGTACAGAGAGCTCCTACGAGCAGTACTTC. V gene TRBV11-1 combines with J gene TRBJ2-7, with no clear D. The V gene lost 6 bases and the J gene lost 0 bases, with 9 bases spanning the gap. The CDR3 sequence is 13 residues long. CDR1 SGHAT and CDR2 FQDESV come from the germline V gene (reference sequence).

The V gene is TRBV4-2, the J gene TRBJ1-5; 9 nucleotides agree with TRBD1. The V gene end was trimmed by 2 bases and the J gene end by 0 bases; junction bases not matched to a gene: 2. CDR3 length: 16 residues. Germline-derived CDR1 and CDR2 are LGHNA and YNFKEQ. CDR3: CASSQSDRGSNQPQHF. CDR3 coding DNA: TGTGCCAGCAGCCAATCGGACAGGGGTAGCAATCAGCCCCAGCATTTT.

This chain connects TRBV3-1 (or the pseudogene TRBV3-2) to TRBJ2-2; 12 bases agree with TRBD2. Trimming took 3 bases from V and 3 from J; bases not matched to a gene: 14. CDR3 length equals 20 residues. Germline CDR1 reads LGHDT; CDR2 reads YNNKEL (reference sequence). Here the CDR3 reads CASSHAPWETSGGDTGELFF. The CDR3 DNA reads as TGTGCCAGCAGCCATGCACCGTGGGAGACTAGCGGGGGAGACACCGGGGAGCTGTTTTTT.

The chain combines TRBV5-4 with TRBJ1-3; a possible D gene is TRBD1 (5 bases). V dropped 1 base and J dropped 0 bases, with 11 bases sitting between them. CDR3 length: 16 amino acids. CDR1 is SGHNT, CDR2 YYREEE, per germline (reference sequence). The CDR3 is CASSLLTAHSGNTIYF. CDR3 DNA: TGTGCCAGCAGCTTGTTGACAGCCCACTCTGGAAACACCATATATTTT.

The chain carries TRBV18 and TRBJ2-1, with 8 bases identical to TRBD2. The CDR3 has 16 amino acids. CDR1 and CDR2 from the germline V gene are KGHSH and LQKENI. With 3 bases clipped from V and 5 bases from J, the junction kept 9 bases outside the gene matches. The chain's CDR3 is CASSPFSGVADNEQFF. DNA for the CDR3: TGTGCCAGCTCACCCTTTAGCGGGGTTGCGGACAATGAGCAGTTCTTC.

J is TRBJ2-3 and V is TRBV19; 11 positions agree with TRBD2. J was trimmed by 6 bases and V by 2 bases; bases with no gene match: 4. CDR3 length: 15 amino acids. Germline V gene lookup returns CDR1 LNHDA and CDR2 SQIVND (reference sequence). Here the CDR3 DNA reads TGTGCCAGTAGTATATCACTAGCGGGGGAGGATACGCAGTATTTT. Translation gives CASSISLAGEDTQYF.

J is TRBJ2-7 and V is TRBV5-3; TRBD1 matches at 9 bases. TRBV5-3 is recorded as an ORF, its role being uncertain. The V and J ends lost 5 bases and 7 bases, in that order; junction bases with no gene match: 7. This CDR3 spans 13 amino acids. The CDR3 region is CARRGDRDVEQYF. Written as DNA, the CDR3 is TGTGCCAGAAGGGGGGACAGGGACGTTGAGCAGTACTTC.

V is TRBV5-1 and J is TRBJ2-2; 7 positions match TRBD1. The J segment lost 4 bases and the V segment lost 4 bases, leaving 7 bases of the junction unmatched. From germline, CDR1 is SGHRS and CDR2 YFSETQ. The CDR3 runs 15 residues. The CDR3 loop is CASSVQGYGTGELFF. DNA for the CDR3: TGCGCCAGCAGCGTACAGGGGTACGGCACCGGGGAGCTGTTTTTT.

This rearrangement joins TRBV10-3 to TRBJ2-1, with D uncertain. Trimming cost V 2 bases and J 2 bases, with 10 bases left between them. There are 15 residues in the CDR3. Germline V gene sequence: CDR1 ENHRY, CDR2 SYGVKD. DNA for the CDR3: TGTGCCATCAGTGAGGGGTATCAGGCCTACAATGAGCAGTTCTTC. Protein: CAISEGYQAYNEQFF.

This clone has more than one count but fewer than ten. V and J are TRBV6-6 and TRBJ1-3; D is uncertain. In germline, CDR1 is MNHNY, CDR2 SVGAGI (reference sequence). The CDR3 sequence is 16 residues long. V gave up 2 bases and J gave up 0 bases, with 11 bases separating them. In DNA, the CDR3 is TGTGCCAGCAGTTACACCGGACTCTACTCTGGAAACACCATATATTTT. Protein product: CASSYTGLYSGNTIYF.